Below, one T cell receptor (beta chain) is given with its context. No antigen is known for it. The data belong to a study of T cell responses to AZD1222 COVID-19 vaccine. TCRdb keeps only in-frame clones here, not all; method: immunoSEQ multiplex PCR. The sample has around 70,000 clones; about four fifths are singletons. Overall study results and limits: No day 14 peak samples; only post-peak repertoires were characterized.

The V gene's germline CDR1 is MNHEY and CDR2 SVGAGI. V lost 7 bases, J lost 2 bases, and 17 bases lay in between. The CDR3 sequence is 15 residues long. The sequencing used peripheral blood, collected on day 0 of AZD1222 vaccination. This TCR was sampled from an adult in good health. The rearrangement links TRBV6-5 to TRBJ1-1, with D tentatively TRBD1 (5 bases). Here the CDR3 DNA reads TGTGCCAGCATTTCCCCTCCGGGGGGAAACACTGAAGCTTTCTTT. Encoded protein: CASISPPGGNTEAFF.